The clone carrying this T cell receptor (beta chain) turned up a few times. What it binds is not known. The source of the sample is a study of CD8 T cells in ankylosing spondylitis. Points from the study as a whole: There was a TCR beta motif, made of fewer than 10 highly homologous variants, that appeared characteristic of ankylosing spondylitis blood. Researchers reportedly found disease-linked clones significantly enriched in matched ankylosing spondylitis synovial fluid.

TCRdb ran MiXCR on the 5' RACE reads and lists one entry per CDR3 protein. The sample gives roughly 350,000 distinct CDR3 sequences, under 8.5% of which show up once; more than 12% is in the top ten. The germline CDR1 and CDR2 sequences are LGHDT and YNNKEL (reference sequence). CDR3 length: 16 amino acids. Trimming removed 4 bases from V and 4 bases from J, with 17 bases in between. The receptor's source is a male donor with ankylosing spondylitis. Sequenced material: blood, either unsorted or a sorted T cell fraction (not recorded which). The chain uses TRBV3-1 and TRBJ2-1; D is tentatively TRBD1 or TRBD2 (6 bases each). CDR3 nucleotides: TGTGCCAGCAGCCGTCAGAGAGGGGGGTCTTACAATGAGCAGTTCTTC. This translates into CASSRQRGGSYNEQFF.